Following are 30 T cell receptor beta chains from one sample sequenced in a study of cytomegalovirus exposure and HLA in healthy donors. Amplification used 60 Vbeta primers and 13 Jbeta primers. Libraries were prepared by immunoSEQ multiplex PCR; TCRdb keeps only in-frame clonotypes and omits some of them. The repertoire has 95,000 to 150,000 clones, roughly three fifths of them found once; the top ten carry more than 1.5%. The specimen was PBMCs. Receptors were obtained from a young man in good health and CMV-seronegative.

The chain couples TRBV13 to TRBJ2-1, with TRBD2 identical over 14 bases. Germline V gene lookup returns CDR1 PRHDT and CDR2 FYEKMQ (reference sequence). V shed 10 bases, J shed 2 bases, and the junction held 13 bases outside the gene matches. The CDR3 has 18 amino acids. CDR3 coding DNA: TGTGCCATTCGTCGGGGACTAGCGGGAGTTCTCCCCTACAATGAGCAGTTCTTC. Its protein product is CAIRRGLAGVLPYNEQFF. The variable domain in full, completed from reference TRBV13 and TRBJ2-1, reads AAGVIQSPRHLIKEKRETATLKCYPIPRHDTVYWYQQGPGQDPQFLISFYEKMQSDKGSIPDRFSAQQFSDYHSELNMSSLELGDSALYFCAIRRGLAGVLPYNEQFFGPGTRLTVL.

The chain is built from TRBV28 and TRBJ1-1; D gene unclear. The germline CDR1 and CDR2 sequences are MDHEN and SYDVKM. V was shortened by 2 bases and J by 1 base, with 5 bases between the two germline ends. This CDR3 has 13 residues. This CDR3 reads CASSLGENTEAFF. CDR3 nucleotide sequence: TGTGCCAGCAGTTTAGGAGAGAACACTGAAGCTTTCTTT.

The CDR3 sequence is CSVETGGTDTQYF. Written as DNA, the CDR3 is TGCAGCGTTGAAACAGGGGGTACAGATACGCAGTATTTT. The rearrangement uses TRBV29-1 and TRBJ2-3, with 8 bases that match TRBD1. CDR1 and CDR2 from the germline V gene are SQVTM and ANQGSEA. V shed 2 bases and J 3 bases; nucleotides not matched to a gene: 1. This CDR3 comprises 13 residues.

This sequence joins TRBV9 and TRBJ1-2, with 7 bases aligning to TRBD1. The CDR3 consists of 14 residues. Looked up from germline, CDR1 is SGDLS and CDR2 is YYNGEE. V trimming: 4 bases; J trimming: 5 bases; junction bases outside the gene matches: 8. This CDR3 reads CASSPGDREYGYTF. The DNA of the CDR3 is TGTGCCAGCAGCCCGGGGGACAGAGAATATGGCTACACCTTC.

In this sample, this clone turned up a few times. This chain joins TRBV4-3 and TRBJ1-1, with a tentative D call TRBD1 (6 bases). Per germline, CDR1 LGHNA and CDR2 YSLEER. The CDR3 totals 14 residues. Trimming took off 1 base at V and 1 base at J, with 7 bases between the two ends. CDR3 sequence: CASSQGGQNTEAFF. CDR3 sequence (DNA): TGCGCCAGCAGCCAAGGGGGACAGAACACTGAAGCTTTCTTT.

This CDR3 reads CASSPRQGSYEQYF. For the CDR3, the DNA is TGTGCCAGCAGCCCTAGACAGGGTTCCTACGAGCAGTACTTC. The V call is TRBV5-8, the J call TRBJ2-5; 7 positions match TRBD1. The better agreement between TRBJ2-7 and the DNA end casts doubt on the J call. Germline CDR1 SGHTS, CDR2 YDEGEE. The CDR3 is 14 amino acids.

The chain links TRBV6-5 to TRBJ2-1; 7 bases fit TRBD2. V shed 9 bases and J 4 bases; nucleotides not matched to a gene: 12. This CDR3 spans 15 amino acids. Germline CDR1 MNHEY, CDR2 SVGAGI. The CDR3 DNA reads as TGTGCCAGTTCTAGGCCTAGCGGTATATACAATGAGCAGTTCTTC. Translating it yields CASSRPSGIYNEQFF.

In its sample, this clone was seen a few times. This chain joins TRBV27 and TRBJ1-1, with 7 bases lining up with TRBD1. The length of the CDR3 is 12 residues. Germline CDR1 MNHEY, CDR2 SMNVEV (reference sequence). The junction had 4 bases not matched to a gene; V was cut back by 4 bases and J by 8 bases. The CDR3 coding sequence is TGTGCCAGCAGTTCCCGGACAGGAGAAGCTTTCTTT. The encoded protein is CASSSRTGEAFF.

This clone was seen a few times. The chain recombines TRBV25-1 with TRBJ1-3; D gene ambiguous. CDR1 and CDR2 from the germline V gene are MGHDK and SYGVNS. The germline V and J ends were trimmed by 3 bases and 4 bases, with 19 bases remaining between them. CDR3 length: 17 residues. CDR3 sequence: CASSDSSGKGWGNTIYF. DNA of the CDR3: TGTGCCAGCAGTGATAGTTCGGGGAAAGGCTGGGGAAACACCATATATTTT.

This clone was seen a handful of times. V is TRBV4-1 and J is TRBJ1-2, with D possibly TRBD1 on 5 matching bases. This CDR3 comprises 15 residues. With 4 bases removed from V and 7 bases from J, the gap between germline ends came to 19 bases. Germline CDR1 MGHRA, CDR2 YSYEKL. As DNA, the CDR3 is TGCGCCAGCAGCCCGCGGGACCTCCTTCCAACTGGCTACACCTTC. Encoded protein: CASSPRDLLPTGYTF.

This chain joins TRBV5-1 and TRBJ2-3; 14 nucleotides line up with TRBD2. The ends lost 4 bases at V and 5 bases at J; junction bases unmatched: 12. The CDR3 runs to 18 residues. Germline CDR1 is SGHRS and CDR2 is YFSETQ. In nucleotides, the CDR3 is TGCGCCAGCAGCGATAGACTAGCGGGAGGGCAAAGAGGAGATACGCAGTATTTT. This codes for CASSDRLAGGQRGDTQYF.

CDR3 sequence: CASSLVQGWQETQYF. DNA of the CDR3: TGTGCCAGCAGTTTGGTCCAGGGTTGGCAAGAGACCCAGTACTTC. This chain links TRBV28 with TRBJ2-5, with D possibly TRBD1 on 5 matching bases. Germline values: CDR1 MDHEN, CDR2 SYDVKM. V was clipped by 3 bases and J by 2 bases, with 13 bases between them. The CDR3 sequence is 15 residues long.

The chain is built from TRBV30 and TRBJ1-2; 8 bases agree with TRBD1. The CDR3 totals 16 residues. J gave up 0 bases and V 5 bases, and 11 bases lay outside the gene matches. The germline CDR1 and CDR2 sequences are GTSNPN and SVGIG (reference sequence). CDR3 sequence reads: CAWVPGGASPNYGYTF. The DNA for the CDR3 is TGTGCCTGGGTTCCAGGGGGCGCTTCCCCTAACTATGGCTACACCTTC.

The CDR3: CASRRRATSMAEQYF. In DNA, the CDR3 is TGTGCCAGCAGGAGGAGGGCCACGTCGATGGCAGAGCAGTACTTC. The rearrangement joins TRBV6-5 to TRBJ2-5; possible D gene TRBD2, 6 bases. The ends were cut back, 6 bases at V and 11 bases at J, with 25 bases in the middle. The CDR3 covers 15 residues. Germline CDR1 is MNHEY and CDR2 is SVGAGI.

This sequence joins TRBV19 and TRBJ2-7; 14 nucleotides align to TRBD2. The trim removed 9 bases at V and 5 bases at J, leaving 6 bases unmatched. The germline gives CDR1 LNHDA, CDR2 SQIVND (reference sequence). The CDR3 covers 14 residues. The CDR3 reads CASGLAGGLNEQYF. The CDR3 DNA reads TGTGCCAGCGGACTAGCGGGAGGTTTAAACGAGCAGTACTTC.

This chain joins TRBV5-1 and TRBJ2-5; TRBD1 matches 12 bases. This CDR3 spans 14 amino acids. Germline CDR1 reads SGHRS; CDR2 reads YFSETQ. V dropped 10 bases and J dropped 5; count of bases not matched to a gene: 9. CDR3 DNA: TGCGCCGCTAAAAAGGGACAGGGGGCTGAGACCCAGTACTTC. Its protein product is CAAKKGQGAETQYF.

V is TRBV7-8 and J is TRBJ1-3; unclear D gene. This CDR3 contains 16 residues. In germline, CDR1 is SGHVS, CDR2 FQNEAQ. V lost 5 bases and J lost 0, with 14 bases in between. The CDR3 spells CASSPRHPSSGNTIYF. In DNA, the CDR3 is TGTGCCAGCAGCCCCCGACACCCGAGCTCTGGAAACACCATATATTTT.

The CDR3 DNA reads TGTGCCAGTGGGGTAGCGGGACCCAACACCGGGGAGCTGTTTTTT. Translated, it gives CASGVAGPNTGELFF. This chain uses TRBV7-9 with TRBJ2-2; TRBD2 agrees at 8 bases. The germline gives CDR1 SEHNR, CDR2 FQNEAQ (reference sequence). The V gene end was trimmed by 9 bases and the J gene end by 2 bases; junction bases not matched to a gene: 8. This CDR3 is 15 amino acids long.

The chain uses TRBV27 and TRBJ2-5; tentative D call: TRBD2 (5 bases). The DNA end is a closer match to TRBJ2-7, so the J assignment may be wrong. The CDR3 has 14 amino acids. Germline loops: CDR1 MNHEY, CDR2 SMNVEV (reference sequence). The CDR3, as DNA: TGTGCCAGCAGCCCTGGGCGGGTCCATTACGAGCAGTACTTC. This gives the protein CASSPGRVHYEQYF.

A few counts support this clone. J is TRBJ2-5 and V is TRBV5-4; possible D gene TRBD1, 6 bases. Germline V gene data show CDR1 as SGHNT and CDR2 as YYREEE (reference sequence). The CDR3 contains 13 residues. The V end lost 3 bases, the J end lost 5 bases, and 11 bases lay between the germline ends. The CDR3 region has the DNA TGTGCCAGCAGCTCAGTTAGGGGGGAGACCCAGTACTTC. This codes for CASSSVRGETQYF.

This clone was seen only a few times. The rearrangement joins TRBV7-2 to TRBJ1-1, with 8 nucleotides matching TRBD1. The CDR3 covers 15 residues. V shed 2 bases and J 8 bases; nucleotides not matched to a gene: 10. Germline CDR1 and CDR2: SGHTA and FQGNSA. This chain's CDR3 is CASSLWGTGPREAFF. CDR3 DNA: TGTGCCAGCAGCTTATGGGGGACAGGCCCTAGGGAAGCTTTCTTT.

This chain connects TRBV27 to TRBJ2-7; D is undetermined. The CDR3 length is 12 residues. V gave up 7 bases and J gave up 0 bases, with 7 bases separating them. In germline, CDR1 is MNHEY, CDR2 SMNVEV (reference sequence). The CDR3: CASTDNSYEQYF. The DNA for the CDR3 is TGTGCCAGCACCGACAACTCCTACGAGCAGTACTTC.

This clone was counted between two and nine times. The rearrangement uses TRBV7-9 and TRBJ1-2; 7 positions match TRBD1. The CDR3 spans 12 residues. Germline CDR1 reads SEHNR; CDR2 reads FQNEAQ (reference sequence). Trimming removed 5 bases from V and 8 bases from J; junction bases left unmatched: 5. The CDR3 protein is CASSPDRDGYTF. As DNA, the CDR3 is TGTGCCAGCAGCCCCGACAGGGACGGCTACACCTTC. Based on the CDR3 plus reference TRBV7-9 and TRBJ1-2, the full variable domain is DTGVSQNPRHKITKRGQNVTFRCDPISEHNRLYWYRQTLGQGPEFLTYFQNEAQLEKSRLLSDRFSAERPKGSFSTLEIQRTEQGDSAMYLCASSPDRDGYTFGSGTRLTVV.

This chain links TRBV10-3 with TRBJ2-2; D gene ambiguous. Trimming stripped 0 bases from V and 5 bases from J, with 7 bases between. Per germline, CDR1 ENHRY and CDR2 SYGVKD. The length of the CDR3 is 14 residues. The CDR3 here is CAISESPETGELFF. The CDR3 DNA follows: TGTGCCATCAGTGAGTCGCCGGAGACCGGGGAGCTGTTTTTT.

In its sample, this clone was seen a few times. Without the conserved terminal phenylalanine or tryptophan, this CDR3 likely stems from a read error. The V and J genes are TRBV30 and TRBJ2-7; possibly TRBD1 for D (5 bases). Germline V gives CDR1 GTSNPN, CDR2 SVGIG (reference sequence). This CDR3 has 14 residues. Trimming left V 0 bases short and J 2 bases short, with 11 bases between. The CDR3 DNA is TGTGCCTGGAGTGTAGACAGTGCCGCCTACGAGCAGTACCTC. It translates to CAWSVDSAAYEQYL.

The chain has TRBV25-1 and TRBJ2-5; TRBD2 agrees at 7 bases. Germline CDR1 is MGHDK and CDR2 is SYGVNS. The trim removed 3 bases at V and 1 base at J, leaving 5 bases unmatched. This CDR3 comprises 15 residues. The CDR3 DNA reads as TGTGCCAGCAGTGAGTCGGGGGGAATCCAAGAGACCCAGTACTTC. Its protein product is CASSESGGIQETQYF. Drawing the rest from reference TRBV25-1 and TRBJ2-5, the complete variable domain is EADIYQTPRYLVIGTGKKITLECSQTMGHDKMYWYQQDPGMELHLIHYSYGVNSTEKGDLSSESTVSRIRTEHFPLTLESARPSHTSQYLCASSESGGIQETQYFGPGTRLLVL.

This clone was seen a few times. The chain employs TRBV7-6 and TRBJ2-7; 11 bases align to TRBD2. The V segment lost 3 bases and the J segment 5 bases; nucleotides outside the gene matches: 6. The CDR3 sequence is 15 residues long. Germline CDR1 reads SGHVS; CDR2 reads FNYEAQ. The CDR3 DNA sequence: TGTGCCAGCAGCTTCCTACGGACTAGCGGGCACGAGCAGTACTTC. It yields the protein CASSFLRTSGHEQYF.

Comments on this clone: The same CDR3 also results from other DNA sequences found in this sample. DNA for the CDR3: TGTGCCAGCAGTGCCCGTCCGGGGAGCTCTGGAAACACCATATATTTT. Translated, it gives CASSARPGSSGNTIYF. V gene TRBV2 combines with J gene TRBJ1-3, with unresolved D. This CDR3 region has 16 residues. Germline V lookup: CDR1 SNHLY, CDR2 FYNNEI. V dropped 4 bases and J dropped 0 bases, with 13 bases sitting between them.

The chain recombines TRBV14 with TRBJ2-1; D perhaps matches TRBD2 (5 bases). V was shortened by 1 base and J by 8 bases, with 21 bases between the two germline ends. CDR1 is SGHDN and CDR2 is FVKESK in the germline V gene. The CDR3 extends over 17 amino acids. The CDR3 region is CASSQADASGIRHEQFF. The CDR3 DNA reads TGTGCCAGCAGCCAAGCGGACGCTTCGGGGATTAGGCATGAGCAGTTCTTC.

J is TRBJ2-3 and V is TRBV5-1, with D perhaps matching TRBD2 (7 bases). Trimming left V 5 bases short and J 8 bases short, with 30 bases between. The CDR3 length is 18 residues. Per germline, CDR1 SGHRS and CDR2 YFSETQ. The CDR3 DNA sequence: TGCGCCAGCAGGATTGGGTTTGAGGGGGGGCCCGTCTGGGGTACGCAGTATTTT. It is translated as CASRIGFEGGPVWGTQYF.